This TCR beta chain originates from a study of post-analysis software for immune sequencing data. Study-wide findings and caveats: Significantly lower normalized Chao1 diversity was found in patients with multiple sclerosis relative to controls. Elevated frequency relative to controls characterized 4 or 5 TRBV segments in patients, TRBV5-6, TRBV5-1 and TRBV20-1 among them.

This CDR3 has 20 residues. J lost 1 base, V lost 4 bases, and 24 bases had no gene match. CDR1 DFQATT and CDR2 SNEGSKA come from the germline V gene (reference sequence). Researchers reported that TCR beta cDNA libraries carried unique molecular identifiers. TCRdb re-called the PCR reads through MiXCR, storing one row per CDR3 protein. The sample lists under 200,000 distinct CDR3 sequences, 36% occurring once. Concerning this clonotype: The antigen remains unidentified.

The sequence was collected from a girl aged 10 to 17 with multiple sclerosis. V and J are TRBV20-1 and TRBJ2-5; 7 nucleotides line up with TRBD2. The input for sequencing was blood, taken after autologous hematopoietic stem cell transplantation. CDR3 in DNA: TGCAGTGCTACCATTCTCTCATCCTTCTCAGCGGGGAACCGCCAAGAGACCCAGTACTTC. Amino acid sequence: CSATILSSFSAGNRQETQYF.